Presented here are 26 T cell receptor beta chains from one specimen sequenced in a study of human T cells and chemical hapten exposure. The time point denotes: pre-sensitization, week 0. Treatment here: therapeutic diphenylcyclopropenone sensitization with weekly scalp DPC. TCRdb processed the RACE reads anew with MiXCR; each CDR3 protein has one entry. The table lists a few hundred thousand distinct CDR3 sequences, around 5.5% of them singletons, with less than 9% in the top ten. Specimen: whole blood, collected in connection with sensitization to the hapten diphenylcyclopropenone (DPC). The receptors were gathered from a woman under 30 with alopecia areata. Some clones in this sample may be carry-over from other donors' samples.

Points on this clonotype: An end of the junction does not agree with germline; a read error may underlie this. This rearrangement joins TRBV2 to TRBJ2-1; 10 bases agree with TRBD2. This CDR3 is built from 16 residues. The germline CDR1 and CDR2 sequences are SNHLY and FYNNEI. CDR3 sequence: CASSPLAGGSYNEEFF. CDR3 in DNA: TGTGCCAGTAGTCCCTTAGCGGGGGGCTCCTACAATGAGGAGTTCTTC.

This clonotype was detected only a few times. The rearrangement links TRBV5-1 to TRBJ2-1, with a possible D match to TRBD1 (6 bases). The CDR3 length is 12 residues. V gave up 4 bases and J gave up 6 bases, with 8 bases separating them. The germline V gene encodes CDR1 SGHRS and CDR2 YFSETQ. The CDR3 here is CASSPGANEQFF. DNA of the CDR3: TGCGCCAGCAGCCCAGGGGCCAATGAGCAGTTCTTC.

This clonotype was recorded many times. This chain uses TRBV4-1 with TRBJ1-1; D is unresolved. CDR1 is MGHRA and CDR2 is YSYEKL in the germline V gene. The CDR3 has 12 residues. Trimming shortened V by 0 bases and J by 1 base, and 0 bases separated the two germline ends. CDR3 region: CASSQENTEAFF. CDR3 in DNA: TGCGCCAGCAGCCAAGAGAACACTGAAGCTTTCTTT.

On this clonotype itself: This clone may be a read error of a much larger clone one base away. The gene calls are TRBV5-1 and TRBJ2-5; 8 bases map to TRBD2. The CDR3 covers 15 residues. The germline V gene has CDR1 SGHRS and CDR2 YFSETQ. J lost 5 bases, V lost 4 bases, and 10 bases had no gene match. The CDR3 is CASSHGTRYSETQYF. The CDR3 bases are TGCGCCAGCAGCCACGGGACTAGATATTCGGAGACCCAGTACTTC.

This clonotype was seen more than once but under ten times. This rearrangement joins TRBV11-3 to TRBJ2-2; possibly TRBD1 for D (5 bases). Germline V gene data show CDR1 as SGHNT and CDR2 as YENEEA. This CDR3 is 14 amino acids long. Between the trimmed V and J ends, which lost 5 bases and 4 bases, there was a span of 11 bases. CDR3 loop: CASSPFQGTGELFF. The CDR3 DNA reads TGTGCCAGCAGCCCTTTTCAGGGCACCGGGGAGCTGTTTTTT.

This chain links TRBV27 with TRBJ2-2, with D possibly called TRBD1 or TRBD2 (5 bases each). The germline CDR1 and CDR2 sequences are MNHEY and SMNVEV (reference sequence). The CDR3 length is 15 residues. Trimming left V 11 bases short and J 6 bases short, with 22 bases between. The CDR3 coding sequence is TGTGCCGGGGCAGGGACCGATCTTAACGCCGGGGAGCTGTTTTTT. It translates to CAGAGTDLNAGELFF.

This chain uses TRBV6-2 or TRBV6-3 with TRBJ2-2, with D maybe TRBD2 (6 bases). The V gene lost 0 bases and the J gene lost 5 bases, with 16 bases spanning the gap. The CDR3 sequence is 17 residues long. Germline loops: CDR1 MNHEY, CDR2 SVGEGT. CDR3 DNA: TGTGCCAGCAGTTACTCCCCGGGACTGGCATATACCGGGGAGCTGTTTTTT. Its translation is CASSYSPGLAYTGELFF.

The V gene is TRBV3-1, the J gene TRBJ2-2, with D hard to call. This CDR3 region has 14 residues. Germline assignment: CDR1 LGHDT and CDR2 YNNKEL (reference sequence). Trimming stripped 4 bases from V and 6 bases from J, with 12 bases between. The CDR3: CASSPTRFPGELFF. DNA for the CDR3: TGTGCCAGCAGCCCGACAAGATTTCCCGGGGAGCTGTTTTTT.

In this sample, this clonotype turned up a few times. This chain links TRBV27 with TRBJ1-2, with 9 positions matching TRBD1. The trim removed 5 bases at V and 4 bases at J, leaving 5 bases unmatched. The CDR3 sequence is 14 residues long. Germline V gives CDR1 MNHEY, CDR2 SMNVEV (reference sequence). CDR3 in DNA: TGTGCCAGCAGTCCGACAGGGGGTTTCTATGGCTACACCTTC. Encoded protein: CASSPTGGFYGYTF.

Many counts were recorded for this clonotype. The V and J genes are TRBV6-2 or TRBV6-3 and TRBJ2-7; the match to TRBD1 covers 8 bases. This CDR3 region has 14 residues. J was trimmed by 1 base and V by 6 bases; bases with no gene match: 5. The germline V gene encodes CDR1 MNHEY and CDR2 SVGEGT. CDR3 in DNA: TGTGCCAGCAGCCCGACAGGGGCGTCCTACGAGCAGTACTTC. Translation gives CASSPTGASYEQYF.

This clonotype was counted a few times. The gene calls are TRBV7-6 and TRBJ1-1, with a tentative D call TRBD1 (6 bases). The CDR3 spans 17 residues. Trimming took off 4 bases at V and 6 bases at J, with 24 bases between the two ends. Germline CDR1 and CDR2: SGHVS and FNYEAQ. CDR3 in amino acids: CASSSETPQWGLAEAFF. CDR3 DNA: TGTGCCAGCAGCTCCGAGACTCCACAGTGGGGGCTGGCTGAAGCTTTCTTT. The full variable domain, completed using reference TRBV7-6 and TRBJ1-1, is GAGVSQSPRYKVTKRGQDVALRCDPISGHVSLYWYRQALGQGPEFLTYFNYEAQQDKSGLPNDRFSAERPEGSISTLTIQRTEQRDSAMYRCASSSETPQWGLAEAFFGQGTRLTVV.

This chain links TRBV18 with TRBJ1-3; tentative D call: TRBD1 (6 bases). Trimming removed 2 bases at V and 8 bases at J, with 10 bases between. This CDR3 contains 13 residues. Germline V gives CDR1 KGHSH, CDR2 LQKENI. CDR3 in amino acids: CASSPSGADTIYF. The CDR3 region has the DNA TGTGCCAGCTCACCATCAGGGGCGGACACCATATATTTT.

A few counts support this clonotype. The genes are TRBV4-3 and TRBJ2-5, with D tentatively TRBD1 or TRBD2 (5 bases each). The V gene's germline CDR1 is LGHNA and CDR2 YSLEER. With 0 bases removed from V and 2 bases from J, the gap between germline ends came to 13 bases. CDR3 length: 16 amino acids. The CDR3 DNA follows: TGCGCCAGCAGCCAAGAATGGGGACGGGTTCAAGAGACCCAGTACTTC. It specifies CASSQEWGRVQETQYF.

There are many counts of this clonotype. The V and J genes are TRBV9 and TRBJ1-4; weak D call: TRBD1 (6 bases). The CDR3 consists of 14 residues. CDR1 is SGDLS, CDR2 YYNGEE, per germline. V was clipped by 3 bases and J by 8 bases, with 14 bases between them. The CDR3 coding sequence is TGTGCCAGCAGCGGGGGGCAGACAGCCGAAAAACTGTTTTTT. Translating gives CASSGGQTAEKLFF.

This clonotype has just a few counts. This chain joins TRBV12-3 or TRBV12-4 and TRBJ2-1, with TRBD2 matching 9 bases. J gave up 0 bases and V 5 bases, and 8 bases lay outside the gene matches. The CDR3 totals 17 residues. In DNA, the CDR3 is TGTGCCAGCAGTATATTGACTAGCGGTCGCTCCTACAATGAGCAGTTCTTC. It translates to CASSILTSGRSYNEQFF.

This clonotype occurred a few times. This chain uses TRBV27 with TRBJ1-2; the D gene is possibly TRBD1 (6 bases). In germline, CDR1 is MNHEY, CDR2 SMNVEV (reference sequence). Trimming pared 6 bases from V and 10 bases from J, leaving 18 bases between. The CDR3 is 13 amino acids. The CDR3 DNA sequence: TGTGCCAGCAGCCCAAGCCGCGGACAGTTCTACACCTTC. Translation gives CASSPSRGQFYTF.

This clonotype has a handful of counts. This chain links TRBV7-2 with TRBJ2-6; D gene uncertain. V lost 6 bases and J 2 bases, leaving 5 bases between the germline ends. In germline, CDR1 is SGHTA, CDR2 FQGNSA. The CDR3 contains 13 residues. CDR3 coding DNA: TGTGCCAGCAGACCCCCTGGGGCCAACGTCCTGACTTTC. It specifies CASRPPGANVLTF.

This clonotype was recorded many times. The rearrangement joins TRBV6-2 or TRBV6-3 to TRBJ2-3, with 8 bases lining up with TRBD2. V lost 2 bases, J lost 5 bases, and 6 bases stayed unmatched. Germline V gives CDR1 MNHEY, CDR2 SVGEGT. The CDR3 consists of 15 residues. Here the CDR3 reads CASSYNGGAEDTQYF. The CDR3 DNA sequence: TGTGCCAGCAGTTACAACGGGGGGGCCGAAGATACGCAGTATTTT.

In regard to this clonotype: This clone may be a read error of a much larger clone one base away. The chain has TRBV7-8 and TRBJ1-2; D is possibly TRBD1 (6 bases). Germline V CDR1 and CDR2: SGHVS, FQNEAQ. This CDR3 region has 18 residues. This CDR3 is CASSPTRVTGRIVYGCTF. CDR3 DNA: TGTGCCAGCAGCCCCACGAGGGTCACAGGGCGGATAGTGTATGGCTGCACCTTC.

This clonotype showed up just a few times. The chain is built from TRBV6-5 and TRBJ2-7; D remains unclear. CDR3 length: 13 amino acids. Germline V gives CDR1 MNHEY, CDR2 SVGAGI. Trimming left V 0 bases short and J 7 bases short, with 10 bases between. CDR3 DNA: TGTGCCAGCAGTTACTCGGGCCCCGCGGAGCAGTACTTC. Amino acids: CASSYSGPAEQYF.

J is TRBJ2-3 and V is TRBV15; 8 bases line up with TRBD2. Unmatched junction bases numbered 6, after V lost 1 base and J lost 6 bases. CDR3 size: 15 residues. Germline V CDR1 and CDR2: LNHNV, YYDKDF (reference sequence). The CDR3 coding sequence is TGTGCCACCAGCAGAGCGGACGGGGGGGCGGATACGCAGTATTTT. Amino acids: CATSRADGGADTQYF.

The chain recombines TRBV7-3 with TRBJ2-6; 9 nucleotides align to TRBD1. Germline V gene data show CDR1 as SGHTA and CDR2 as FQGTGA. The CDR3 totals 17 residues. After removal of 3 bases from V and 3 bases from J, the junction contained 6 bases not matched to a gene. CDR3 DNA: TGTGCCAGCAGCTTTATGACAGGGGGTCGTGGGGCCAACGTCCTGACTTTC. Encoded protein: CASSFMTGGRGANVLTF.

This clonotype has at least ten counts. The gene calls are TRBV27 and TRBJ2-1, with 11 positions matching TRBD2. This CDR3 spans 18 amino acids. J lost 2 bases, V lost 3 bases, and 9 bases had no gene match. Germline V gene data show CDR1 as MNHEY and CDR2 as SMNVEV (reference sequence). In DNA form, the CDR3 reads TGTGCCAGCAGTTTGGGGCTAGCGGGGGGTTTCACCTACAATGAGCAGTTCTTC. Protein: CASSLGLAGGFTYNEQFF.

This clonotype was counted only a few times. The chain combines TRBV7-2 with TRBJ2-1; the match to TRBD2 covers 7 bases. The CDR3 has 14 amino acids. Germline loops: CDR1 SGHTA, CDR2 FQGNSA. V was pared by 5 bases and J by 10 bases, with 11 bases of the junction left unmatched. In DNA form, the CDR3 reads TGTGCCAGCAGCCGGGACTATCAAGGCGGGGAGCAGTTCTTC. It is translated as CASSRDYQGGEQFF.

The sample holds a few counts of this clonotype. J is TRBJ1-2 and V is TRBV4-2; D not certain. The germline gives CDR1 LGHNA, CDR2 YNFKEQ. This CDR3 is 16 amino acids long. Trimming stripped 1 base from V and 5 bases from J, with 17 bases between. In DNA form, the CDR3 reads TGTGCCAGCAGCCAAGTGCTGCCTTGGACCGATTATGGCTACACCTTC. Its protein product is CASSQVLPWTDYGYTF.

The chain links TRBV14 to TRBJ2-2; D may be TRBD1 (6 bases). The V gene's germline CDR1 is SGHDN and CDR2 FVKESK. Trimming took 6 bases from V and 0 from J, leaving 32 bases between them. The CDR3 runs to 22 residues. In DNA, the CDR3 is TGTGCCAGCAGGATAAGGATTTCTTATGGGAGAGGGACAAATGCGAACACCGGGGAGCTGTTTTTT. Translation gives CASRIRISYGRGTNANTGELFF.